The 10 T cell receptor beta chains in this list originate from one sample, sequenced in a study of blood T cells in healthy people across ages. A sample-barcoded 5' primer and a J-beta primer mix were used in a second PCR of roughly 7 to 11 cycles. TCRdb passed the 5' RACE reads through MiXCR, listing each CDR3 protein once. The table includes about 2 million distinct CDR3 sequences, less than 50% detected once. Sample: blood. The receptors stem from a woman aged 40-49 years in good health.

DNA for the CDR3: TGTGCCAGCTCCCCGGGACAGGGTATCAATCAGCCCCAGCATTTT. Encoded protein: CASSPGQGINQPQHF. The chain couples TRBV18 to TRBJ1-5; TRBD1 agrees at 9 bases. Germline CDR1 is KGHSH and CDR2 is LQKENI. The J segment lost 3 bases and the V segment lost 6 bases, leaving 6 bases of the junction unmatched. The CDR3 consists of 15 residues.

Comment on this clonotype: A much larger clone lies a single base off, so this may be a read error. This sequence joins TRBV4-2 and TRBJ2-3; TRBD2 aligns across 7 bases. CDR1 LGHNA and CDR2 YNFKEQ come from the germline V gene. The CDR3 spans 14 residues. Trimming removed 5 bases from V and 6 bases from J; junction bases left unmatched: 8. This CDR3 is CASSASGVSDTQYF. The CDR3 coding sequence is TGTGCCAGCAGCGCGAGCGGGGTATCGGATACGCAGTATTTT.

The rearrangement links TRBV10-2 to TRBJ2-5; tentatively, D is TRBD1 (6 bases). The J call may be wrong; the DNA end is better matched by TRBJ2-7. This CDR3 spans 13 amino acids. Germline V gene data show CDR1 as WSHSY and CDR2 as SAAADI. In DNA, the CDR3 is TGCGCCAGCAGTGAGGGACAGCCCGGCGAGCAGTACTTC. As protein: CASSEGQPGEQYF.

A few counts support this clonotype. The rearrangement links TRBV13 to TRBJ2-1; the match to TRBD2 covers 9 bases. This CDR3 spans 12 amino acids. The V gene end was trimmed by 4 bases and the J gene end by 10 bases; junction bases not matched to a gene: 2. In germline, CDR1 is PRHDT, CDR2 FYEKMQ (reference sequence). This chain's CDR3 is CASSSGLAEQFF. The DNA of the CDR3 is TGTGCCAGCAGCTCCGGACTAGCGGAGCAGTTCTTC.

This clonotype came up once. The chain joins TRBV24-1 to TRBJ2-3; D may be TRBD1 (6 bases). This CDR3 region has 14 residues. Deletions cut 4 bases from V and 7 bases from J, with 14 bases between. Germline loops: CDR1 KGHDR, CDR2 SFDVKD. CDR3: CATSETGPRNTQYF. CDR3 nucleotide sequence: TGTGCCACCAGTGAAACAGGGCCGAGGAATACGCAGTATTTT.

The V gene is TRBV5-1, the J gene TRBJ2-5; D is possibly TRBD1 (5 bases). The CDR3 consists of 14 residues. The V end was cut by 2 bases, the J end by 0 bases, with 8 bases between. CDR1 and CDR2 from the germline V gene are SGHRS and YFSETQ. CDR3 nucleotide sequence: TGCGCCAGCAGCTTCAAGGGGTACCAAGAGACCCAGTACTTC. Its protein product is CASSFKGYQETQYF.

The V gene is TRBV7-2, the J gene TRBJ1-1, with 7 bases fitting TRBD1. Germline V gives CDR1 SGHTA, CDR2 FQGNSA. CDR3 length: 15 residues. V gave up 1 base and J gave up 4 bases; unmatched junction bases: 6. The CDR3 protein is CASSLEGQGVTEAFF. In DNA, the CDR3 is TGTGCCAGCAGCTTAGAGGGCCAGGGGGTCACTGAAGCTTTCTTT.

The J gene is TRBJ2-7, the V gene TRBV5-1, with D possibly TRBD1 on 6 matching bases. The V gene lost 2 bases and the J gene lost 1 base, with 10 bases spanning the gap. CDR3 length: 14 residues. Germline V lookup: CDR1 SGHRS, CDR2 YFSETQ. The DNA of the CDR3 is TGCGCCAGCAGCTTTTACAGGGAGTCCTACGAGCAGTACTTC. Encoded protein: CASSFYRESYEQYF.

This CDR3 reads CASSSHGQGNQPQHF. The DNA for the CDR3 is TGTGCCAGCAGCAGCCACGGGCAGGGCAATCAGCCCCAGCATTTT. This rearrangement joins TRBV12-3 or TRBV12-4 to TRBJ1-5, with no clear D. The V end lost 6 bases, the J end lost 2 bases, and 14 bases lay between the germline ends. The length of the CDR3 is 15 residues.

Here the CDR3 DNA reads TGTGCCAGCAGCTTAGTAACAGGGGCTGGAAACACCATATATTTT. Encoded protein: CASSLVTGAGNTIYF. V and J are TRBV7-2 and TRBJ1-3; TRBD1 aligns across 7 bases. There are 15 residues in the CDR3. Germline V gene lookup returns CDR1 SGHTA and CDR2 FQGNSA. V lost 1 base, J lost 2 bases, and 2 bases stayed unmatched.